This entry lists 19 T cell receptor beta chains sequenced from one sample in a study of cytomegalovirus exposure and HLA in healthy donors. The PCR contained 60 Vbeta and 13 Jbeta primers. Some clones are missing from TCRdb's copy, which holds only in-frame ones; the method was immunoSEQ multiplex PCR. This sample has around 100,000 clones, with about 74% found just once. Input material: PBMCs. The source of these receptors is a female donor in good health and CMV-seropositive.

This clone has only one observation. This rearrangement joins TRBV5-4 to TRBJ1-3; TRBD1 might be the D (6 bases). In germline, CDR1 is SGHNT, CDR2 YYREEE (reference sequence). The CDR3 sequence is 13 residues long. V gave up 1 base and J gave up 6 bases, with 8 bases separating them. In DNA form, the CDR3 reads TGTGCCAGCAGCTTGTGGACAGCAAACACCATATATTTT. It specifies CASSLWTANTIYF.

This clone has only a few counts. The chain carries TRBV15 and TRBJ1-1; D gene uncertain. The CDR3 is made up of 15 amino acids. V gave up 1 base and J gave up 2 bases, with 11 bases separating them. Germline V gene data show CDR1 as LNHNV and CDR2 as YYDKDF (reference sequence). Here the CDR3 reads CATSRGLEENTEAFF. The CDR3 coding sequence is TGTGCCACCAGCAGAGGCCTAGAGGAAAACACTGAAGCTTTCTTT.

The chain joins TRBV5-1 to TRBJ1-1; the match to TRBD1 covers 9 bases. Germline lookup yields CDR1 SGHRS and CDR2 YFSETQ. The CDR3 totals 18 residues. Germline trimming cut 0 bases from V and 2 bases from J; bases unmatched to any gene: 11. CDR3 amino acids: CASSLARGTGYVNTEAFF. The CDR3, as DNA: TGCGCCAGCAGCTTGGCCCGCGGGACAGGGTATGTCAACACTGAAGCTTTCTTT.

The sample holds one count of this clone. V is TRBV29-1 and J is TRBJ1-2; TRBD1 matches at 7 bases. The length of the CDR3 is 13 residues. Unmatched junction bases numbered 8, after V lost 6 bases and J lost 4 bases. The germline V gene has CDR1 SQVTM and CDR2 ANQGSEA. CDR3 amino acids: CSVVPGQIYGYTF. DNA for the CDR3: TGCAGCGTCGTCCCGGGACAGATCTATGGCTACACCTTC.

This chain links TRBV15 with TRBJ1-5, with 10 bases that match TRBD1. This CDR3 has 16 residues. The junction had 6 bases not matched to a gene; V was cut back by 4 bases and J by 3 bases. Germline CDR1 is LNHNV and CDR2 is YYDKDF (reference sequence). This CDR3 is CATSMDRGIANQPQHF. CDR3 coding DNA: TGTGCCACCAGCATGGACAGGGGGATCGCCAATCAGCCCCAGCATTTT.

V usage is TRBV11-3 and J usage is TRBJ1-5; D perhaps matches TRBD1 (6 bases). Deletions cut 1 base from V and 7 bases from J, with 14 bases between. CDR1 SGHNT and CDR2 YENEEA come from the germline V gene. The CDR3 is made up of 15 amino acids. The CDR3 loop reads CASSLAAGDQQPQHF. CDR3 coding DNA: TGTGCCAGCAGCTTAGCGGCAGGGGACCAACAGCCCCAGCATTTT.

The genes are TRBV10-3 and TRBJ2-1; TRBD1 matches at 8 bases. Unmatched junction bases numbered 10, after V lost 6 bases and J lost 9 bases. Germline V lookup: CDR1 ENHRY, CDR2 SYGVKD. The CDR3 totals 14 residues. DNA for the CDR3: TGTGCCATCAGGCGGCAGGGGGCGGGAAGTGAGCAGTTCTTC. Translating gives CAIRRQGAGSEQFF.

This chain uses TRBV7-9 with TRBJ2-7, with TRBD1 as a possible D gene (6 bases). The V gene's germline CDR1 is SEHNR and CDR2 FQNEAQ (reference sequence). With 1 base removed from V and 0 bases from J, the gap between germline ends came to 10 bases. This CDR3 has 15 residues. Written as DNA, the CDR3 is TGTGCCAGCAGCTTAGGGGACACCCTCTCCTACGAGCAGTACTTC. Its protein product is CASSLGDTLSYEQYF.

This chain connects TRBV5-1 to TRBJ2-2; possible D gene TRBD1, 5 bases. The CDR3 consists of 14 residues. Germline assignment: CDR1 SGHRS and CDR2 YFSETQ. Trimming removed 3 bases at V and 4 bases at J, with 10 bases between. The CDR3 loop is CASSSIQGTGELFF. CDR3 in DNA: TGCGCCAGCAGCTCGATCCAGGGCACCGGGGAGCTGTTTTTT.

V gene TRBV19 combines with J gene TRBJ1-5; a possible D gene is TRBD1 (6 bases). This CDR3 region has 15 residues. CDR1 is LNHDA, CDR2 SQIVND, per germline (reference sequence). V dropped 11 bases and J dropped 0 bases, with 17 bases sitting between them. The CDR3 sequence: CAAKEQGNSNQPQHF. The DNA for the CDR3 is TGTGCCGCCAAGGAACAGGGTAATAGCAATCAGCCCCAGCATTTT.

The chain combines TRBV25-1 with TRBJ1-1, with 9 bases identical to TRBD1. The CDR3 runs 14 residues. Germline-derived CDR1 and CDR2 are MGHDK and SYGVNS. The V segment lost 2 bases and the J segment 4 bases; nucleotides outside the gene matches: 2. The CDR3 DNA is TGTGCCAGCAGTGAAGGACAGGGGAGCACTGAAGCTTTCTTT. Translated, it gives CASSEGQGSTEAFF.

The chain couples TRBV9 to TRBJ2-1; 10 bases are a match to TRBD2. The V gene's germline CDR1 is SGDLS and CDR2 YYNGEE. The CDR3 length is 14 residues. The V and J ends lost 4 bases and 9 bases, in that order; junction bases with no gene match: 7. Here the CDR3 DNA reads TGTGCCAGCAGCCCCGTAGCGGGGGGAGGTGAGCAGTTCTTC. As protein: CASSPVAGGGEQFF.

The CDR3 here is CSVPPGQGAQEEQFF. CDR3 coding DNA: TGCAGCGTACCCCCGGGACAGGGGGCGCAGGAAGAGCAGTTCTTC. The V gene is TRBV29-1, the J gene TRBJ2-1; TRBD1 matches at 12 bases. The CDR3 covers 15 residues. Germline CDR1 SQVTM, CDR2 ANQGSEA. Losses at the gene ends were 6 bases for V and 10 bases for J; bases not matched to a gene: 13.

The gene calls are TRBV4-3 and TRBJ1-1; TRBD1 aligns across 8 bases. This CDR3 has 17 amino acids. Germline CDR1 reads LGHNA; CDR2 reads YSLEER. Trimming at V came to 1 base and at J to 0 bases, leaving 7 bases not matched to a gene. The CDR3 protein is CASSQGPGGNLNTEAFF. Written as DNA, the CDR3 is TGCGCCAGCAGCCAAGGACCAGGGGGCAATCTGAACACTGAAGCTTTCTTT.

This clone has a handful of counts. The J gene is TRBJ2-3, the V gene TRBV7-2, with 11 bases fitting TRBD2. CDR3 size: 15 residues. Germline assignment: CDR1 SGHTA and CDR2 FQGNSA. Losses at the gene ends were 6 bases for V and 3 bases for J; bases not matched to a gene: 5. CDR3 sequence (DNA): TGTGCCAGCAGAGTCACTAGCGGGGGAACAGATACGCAGTATTTT. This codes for CASRVTSGGTDTQYF. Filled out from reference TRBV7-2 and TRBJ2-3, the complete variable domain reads GAGVSQSPSNKVTEKGKDVELRCDPISGHTALYWYRQSLGQGLEFLIYFQGNSAPDKSGLPSDRFSAERTGGSVSTLTIQRTQQEDSAVYLCASRVTSGGTDTQYFGPGTRLTVL.

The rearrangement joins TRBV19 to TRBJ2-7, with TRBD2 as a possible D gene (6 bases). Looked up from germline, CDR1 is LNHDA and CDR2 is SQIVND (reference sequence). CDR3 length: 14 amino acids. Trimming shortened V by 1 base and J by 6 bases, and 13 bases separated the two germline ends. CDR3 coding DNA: TGTGCCAGTAGTATAGGGGGATTGGGGGGCGAGCAGTACTTC. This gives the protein CASSIGGLGGEQYF.

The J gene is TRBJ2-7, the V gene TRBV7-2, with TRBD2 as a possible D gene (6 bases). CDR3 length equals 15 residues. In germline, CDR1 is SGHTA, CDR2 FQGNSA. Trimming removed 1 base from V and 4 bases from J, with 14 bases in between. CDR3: CASSLGAGSRYEQYF. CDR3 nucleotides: TGTGCCAGCAGCTTAGGGGCGGGGAGTAGGTACGAGCAGTACTTC.

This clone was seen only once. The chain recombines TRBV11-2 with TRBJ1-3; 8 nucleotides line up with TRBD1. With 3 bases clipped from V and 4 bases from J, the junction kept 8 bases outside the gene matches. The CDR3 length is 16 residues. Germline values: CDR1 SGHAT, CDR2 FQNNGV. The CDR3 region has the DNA TGTGCCAGCAGCTTGTACGGACAGGGTGTGGGAAACACCATATATTTT. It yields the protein CASSLYGQGVGNTIYF. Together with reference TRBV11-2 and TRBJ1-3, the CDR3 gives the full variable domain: EAGVAQSPRYKIIEKRQSVAFWCNPISGHATLYWYQQILGQGPKLLIQFQNNGVVDDSQLPKDRFSAERLKGVDSTLKIQPAKLEDSAVYLCASSLYGQGVGNTIYFGEGSWLTVV.

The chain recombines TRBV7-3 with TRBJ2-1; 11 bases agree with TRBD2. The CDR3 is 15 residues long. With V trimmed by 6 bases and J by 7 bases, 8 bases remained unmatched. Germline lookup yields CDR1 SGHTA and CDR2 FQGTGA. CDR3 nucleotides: TGTGCCAGCAGTCAGGGTAGCGGGAGGGGAAATGAGCAGTTCTTC. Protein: CASSQGSGRGNEQFF.